These 17 T cell receptor beta chains were all obtained from the same sample, sequenced in a study of T cells in Graves' hyperthyroidism and ophthalmopathy (dated by TCRdb to between 2018 and 2020). The library was built by means of multiplex PCR. Sequenced on an Illumina HiSeq 2000. Amplification of TCR beta CDR3 regions was carried out from RNA transcripts. The first round of RT-PCR for the TCR CDR3 was performed with the HTBI primer set and the Qiagen OneStep RT-PCR kit. TCRdb itself trimmed the public reads at Q25 with fastp, ran MiXCR and retained productive beta chains. Each CDR3 protein appears once, grouped with its most common genes and DNA. Recorded for this sample are over 250,000 distinct CDR3 sequences; roughly 22% of them occurred a single time. In total, the top ten clones hold 50% to 75% of the sample. The specimen sequenced was blood. The receptor source for this set is a young man with Graves' ophthalmopathy.

This chain uses TRBV28 with TRBJ2-7; 13 nucleotides align to TRBD2. The germline gives CDR1 MDHEN, CDR2 SYDVKM. CDR3 size: 18 residues. Trimming took 1 base from V and 3 from J; bases not matched to a gene: 9. The CDR3 here is CASSLSSGLAGVGYEQYF. DNA for the CDR3: TGTGCCAGCAGTTTATCCTCCGGACTAGCGGGGGTCGGCTACGAGCAGTACTTC.

The table lists this clonotype with a few counts. The gene calls are TRBV9 and TRBJ2-7, with TRBD1 identical over 9 bases. The CDR3 totals 15 residues. Looked up from germline, CDR1 is SGDLS and CDR2 is YYNGEE. The ends lost 0 bases at V and 4 bases at J; junction bases unmatched: 5. The CDR3 spells CASSVDGTGQYEQYF. CDR3 DNA: TGTGCCAGCAGCGTAGATGGGACAGGGCAGTACGAGCAGTACTTC.

The chain recombines TRBV3-1 with TRBJ2-5; D may be TRBD1 or TRBD2 (5 bases each). CDR3 length equals 19 residues. CDR1 and CDR2 from the germline V gene are LGHDT and YNNKEL (reference sequence). Trimming removed 3 bases at V and 4 bases at J, with 27 bases between. Here the CDR3 reads CASSHADTGLRRALETQYF. The DNA of the CDR3 is TGTGCCAGCAGCCATGCGGACACAGGACTCCGACGGGCTCTAGAGACCCAGTACTTC.

This clonotype turned up a few times. In nucleotides, the CDR3 is TGTGCCAGCAGGGACGCAGGGGATGAAAAACTGTTTTTT. Protein: CASRDAGDEKLFF. V usage is TRBV6-1 and J usage is TRBJ1-4, with a tentative D call TRBD1 (6 bases). The CDR3 is made up of 13 amino acids. Deletions cut 6 bases from V and 6 bases from J, with 11 bases between. Germline V lookup: CDR1 MNHNS, CDR2 SASEGT.

V and J are TRBV20-1 and TRBJ2-1; 7 positions match TRBD1. CDR3 size: 15 residues. After removal of 1 base from V and 0 bases from J, the junction contained 3 bases not matched to a gene. The germline V gene encodes CDR1 DFQATT and CDR2 SNEGSKA (reference sequence). CDR3 DNA: TGCAGTGCTAGAGTTGGACAGGTCTCCTACAATGAGCAGTTCTTC. Translating it yields CSARVGQVSYNEQFF.

The chain combines TRBV27 with TRBJ2-3; maybe TRBD2 (6 bases). V was clipped by 2 bases and J by 7 bases, with 10 bases between them. This CDR3 has 13 amino acids. Germline-derived CDR1 and CDR2 are MNHEY and SMNVEV (reference sequence). CDR3 in amino acids: CASSLAGTNTQYF. For the CDR3, the DNA is TGTGCCAGCAGTTTAGCGGGAACGAATACGCAGTATTTT.

There are many counts of this clonotype. The V gene is TRBV20-1, the J gene TRBJ1-4, with 11 bases fitting TRBD1. Germline trimming cut 0 bases from V and 0 bases from J; bases unmatched to any gene: 3. Germline assignment: CDR1 DFQATT and CDR2 SNEGSKA (reference sequence). The CDR3 is 17 amino acids. In DNA, the CDR3 is TGCAGTGCTAGAGACCTGGGACAGGGGGCAACTAATGAAAAACTGTTTTTT. This encodes CSARDLGQGATNEKLFF.

V is TRBV6-2 or TRBV6-3 and J is TRBJ2-7, with a weak D call TRBD2 (6 bases). CDR1 and CDR2 from the germline V gene are MNHEY and SVGEGT. V was trimmed by 1 base and J by 7 bases, leaving 14 bases between them. The CDR3 runs to 14 residues. CDR3 in DNA: TGTGCCAGCAGTTACTGGGGACTCCCCAGTGAGCAGTACTTC. Translating gives CASSYWGLPSEQYF.

The chain carries TRBV15 and TRBJ2-1, with D maybe TRBD1 (5 bases). Germline V CDR1 and CDR2: LNHNV, YYDKDF (reference sequence). Trimming took off 3 bases at V and 8 bases at J, with 23 bases between the two ends. There are 17 residues in the CDR3. CDR3: CATSSLKFGGRAHEQFF. The CDR3, as DNA: TGTGCCACCAGCAGCCTCAAATTTGGTGGCAGGGCCCATGAGCAGTTCTTC.

This clonotype has a count of ten or more. V gene TRBV7-9 combines with J gene TRBJ1-6; tentatively, D is TRBD1 (5 bases). The CDR3 length is 14 residues. The germline CDR1 and CDR2 sequences are SEHNR and FQNEAQ (reference sequence). V lost 4 bases and J 10 bases, leaving 14 bases between the germline ends. The CDR3 reads CASSYGTGRSPLHF. CDR3 sequence (DNA): TGTGCCAGCAGCTACGGGACCGGACGGTCACCCCTCCACTTT.

This clonotype has more than one count but fewer than ten. This clone may be a read error of a much larger clone one base away. This sequence joins TRBV11-2 and TRBJ1-1; TRBD1 matches at 7 bases. This CDR3 comprises 14 residues. CDR1 and CDR2 from the germline V gene are SGHAT and FQNNGV. CDR3 sequence reads: CASSVGGWNTEVFF. CDR3 DNA sequence: TGTGCCAGCAGCGTAGGGGGCTGGAACACTGAAGTTTTCTTT.

The J gene is TRBJ1-1, the V gene TRBV27; no clear D. Per the germline V gene, CDR1 is MNHEY and CDR2 is SMNVEV (reference sequence). Between the trimmed V and J ends, which lost 6 bases and 0 bases, there was a span of 11 bases. The CDR3 extends over 14 amino acids. CDR3 residues: CASSPGFMNTEAFF. The CDR3, as DNA: TGTGCCAGCAGCCCAGGATTTATGAACACTGAAGCTTTCTTT.

This sequence joins TRBV30 and TRBJ2-2, with a possible D match to TRBD1 (5 bases). The CDR3 spans 15 residues. Trimming removed 1 base from V and 1 base from J, with 10 bases in between. CDR1 and CDR2 (germline): GTSNPN, SVGIG (reference sequence). The CDR3: CAWSGVRVNTGELFF. In nucleotides, the CDR3 is TGTGCCTGGAGTGGGGTCAGGGTGAACACCGGGGAGCTGTTTTTT.

This chain connects TRBV2 to TRBJ1-4, with unresolved D. This CDR3 comprises 14 residues. CDR1 is SNHLY and CDR2 is FYNNEI in the germline V gene. Trimming took 8 bases from V and 0 from J, leaving 10 bases between them. CDR3 residues: CASELKATNEKLFF. The CDR3 nucleotides are TGTGCCAGCGAATTGAAAGCAACTAATGAAAAACTGTTTTTT.

The genes are TRBV27 and TRBJ2-1, with D perhaps matching TRBD1 (6 bases). V dropped 6 bases and J dropped 0 bases, with 12 bases sitting between them. Looked up from germline, CDR1 is MNHEY and CDR2 is SMNVEV (reference sequence). This CDR3 has 15 amino acids. CDR3 residues: CASRLTGSSYNEQFF. The CDR3, as DNA: TGTGCCAGCAGACTTACAGGGAGCTCCTACAATGAGCAGTTCTTC.

There are a few counts of this clonotype. This rearrangement joins TRBV5-8 to TRBJ2-5; a possible D gene is TRBD1 (6 bases). CDR3 length: 13 residues. V gave up 6 bases and J gave up 2 bases, with 11 bases separating them. CDR1 SGHTS and CDR2 YDEGEE come from the germline V gene. CDR3 DNA: TGTGCCAGCAAAAGACAGGTGCAAGAGACCCAGTACTTC. It is translated as CASKRQVQETQYF.

There are many counts of this clonotype. Here the CDR3 reads CASSLYYITGRNQPQHF. The CDR3 DNA follows: TGTGCCAGCAGCTTATACTATATTACAGGGCGCAATCAGCCCCAGCATTTT. The chain joins TRBV7-9 to TRBJ1-5; TRBD1 is a possible D gene (6 bases). In germline, CDR1 is SEHNR, CDR2 FQNEAQ (reference sequence). Trimming took off 2 bases at V and 2 bases at J, with 16 bases between the two ends. The CDR3 extends over 17 amino acids.